These 8 T cell receptor beta chains share one sample of origin, sequenced in a study of cytomegalovirus exposure and HLA in healthy donors. Primers included in the PCR were 60 Vbeta and 13 Jbeta primers. Repertoires were generated with immunoSEQ multiplex PCR, while TCRdb's copy carries only in-frame clones and drops some. The table includes about 190,000 clones, approximately 80% detected once. The sequenced sample was PBMCs. These receptors all come from a woman aged 45-65 years in good health and CMV-seropositive.

This chain connects TRBV27 to TRBJ1-1, with D possibly matching TRBD1 (6 bases). Germline assignment: CDR1 MNHEY and CDR2 SMNVEV (reference sequence). CDR3 size: 14 residues. The V and J ends lost 2 bases and 5 bases respectively, with 12 bases between them. This chain's CDR3 is CASSLPGEGTEAFF. CDR3 bases: TGTGCCAGCAGTTTACCAGGGGAAGGAACTGAAGCTTTCTTT.

This clone was found once. This sequence joins TRBV6-5 and TRBJ1-6; D is possibly TRBD1 (5 bases). V lost 0 bases to trimming and J lost 10 bases, with 13 bases between them. The CDR3 contains 15 residues. CDR1 MNHEY and CDR2 SVGAGI come from the germline V gene. Here the CDR3 DNA reads TGTGCCAGCAGTTACTCGGCGGGGGTTCGCTCACCCCTCCACTTT. This translates into CASSYSAGVRSPLHF.

This clone was counted a few times. This chain links TRBV5-6 with TRBJ2-7, with D possibly TRBD2 on 6 matching bases. This CDR3 is built from 12 residues. V shed 4 bases and J shed 5 bases, with 10 bases lying between them. The germline V gene encodes CDR1 SGHDT and CDR2 YYEEEE. In DNA form, the CDR3 reads TGTGCCAGCAGCCGACTAGGGCACGAGCAGTACTTC. This sequence encodes CASSRLGHEQYF. Full variable domain (remainder filled in from reference TRBV5-6 and TRBJ2-7): DAGVTQSPTHLIKTRGQQVTLRCSPKSGHDTVSWYQQALGQGPQFIFQYYEEEERQRGNFPDRFSGHQFPNYSSELNVNALLLGDSALYLCASSRLGHEQYFGPGTRLTVT.

This chain uses TRBV6-6 with TRBJ1-4, with D possibly matching TRBD1 (6 bases). The V end was cut by 6 bases, the J end by 7 bases, with 15 bases between. The CDR3 spans 14 residues. In germline, CDR1 is MNHNY, CDR2 SVGAGI (reference sequence). This CDR3 reads CASSPNRAGEKLFF. The CDR3 DNA reads TGTGCCAGCAGCCCAAACAGGGCAGGTGAAAAACTGTTTTTT.

The V gene is TRBV5-1, the J gene TRBJ2-2, with a tentative D call TRBD2 (5 bases). Germline values: CDR1 SGHRS, CDR2 YFSETQ. V lost 0 bases, J lost 4 bases, and 7 bases lay in between. The CDR3 sequence is 14 residues long. CDR3 amino acids: CASSLVAPTGELFF. The CDR3 DNA sequence: TGCGCCAGCAGCTTGGTAGCGCCCACCGGGGAGCTGTTTTTT.

The rearrangement uses TRBV29-1 and TRBJ1-1; perhaps TRBD1 as D (5 bases). The CDR3 totals 13 residues. V dropped 7 bases and J dropped 3 bases, with 15 bases sitting between them. The V gene's germline CDR1 is SQVTM and CDR2 ANQGSEA. The CDR3: CSADQGRYTEAFF. The CDR3 DNA reads TGCAGCGCCGACCAGGGAAGGTACACTGAAGCTTTCTTT. The variable domain in full, with the rest retrieved from reference TRBV29-1 and TRBJ1-1, is SAVISQKPSRDICQRGTSLTIQCQVDSQVTMMFWYRQQPGQSLTLIATANQGSEATYESGFVIDKFPISRPNLTFSTLTVSNMSPEDSSIYLCSADQGRYTEAFFGQGTRLTVV.

This chain links TRBV6-6 with TRBJ1-6; 9 positions match TRBD1. V was pared by 6 bases and J by 1 base, with 4 bases of the junction left unmatched. Germline V gene lookup returns CDR1 MNHNY and CDR2 SVGAGI (reference sequence). The CDR3 is made up of 16 amino acids. The chain's CDR3 is CASSPGTGSYNSPLHF. The CDR3 DNA is TGTGCCAGCAGCCCCGGGACAGGGTCCTATAATTCACCCCTCCACTTT.

The CDR3 reads CASSPTGTGLRLGRRDEQFF. The CDR3 DNA follows: TGTGCCAGTAGTCCTACCGGGACAGGGTTAAGGCTTGGAAGGCGCGATGAGCAGTTCTTC. This rearrangement joins TRBV19 to TRBJ2-1, with 9 bases lining up with TRBD1. V was clipped by 5 bases and J by 8 bases; unmatched bases: 25. Per the germline V gene, CDR1 is LNHDA and CDR2 is SQIVND (reference sequence). This CDR3 contains 20 residues.